These 26 T cell receptor beta chains were sequenced from one sample in a study of blood T cell repertoires in COVID-19. Clones were read by immunoSEQ multiplex PCR, and TCRdb kept only the in-frame ones, dropping some. The repertoire has approximately 150,000 clones, 75% to 90% of them found once; the top ten carry roughly 5%. Specimen: PBMCs or T cells enriched from blood (not recorded which). Every receptor here comes from a man between 65 and 85 years old who had been exposed to COVID-19.

The V gene is TRBV10-3, the J gene TRBJ2-7; 8 nucleotides agree with TRBD1. Per the germline V gene, CDR1 is ENHRY and CDR2 is SYGVKD. There are 15 residues in the CDR3. V was clipped by 0 bases and J by 7 bases; unmatched bases: 8. The chain's CDR3 is CAISESAQGVGEQYF. The CDR3 coding sequence is TGTGCCATCAGTGAGTCGGCACAGGGGGTGGGGGAGCAGTACTTC.

The chain is built from TRBV7-9 and TRBJ1-5; no clear D gene. This CDR3 comprises 15 residues. V lost 5 bases and J lost 0, with 11 bases in between. CDR1 and CDR2 (germline): SEHNR, FQNEAQ (reference sequence). In DNA, the CDR3 is TGTGCCAGCAGCGCCGGAGTCTATAGCAATCAGCCCCAGCATTTT. This gives the protein CASSAGVYSNQPQHF.

The CDR3 loop reads CASNIQAPAYNEQFF. The DNA for the CDR3 is TGCGCCAGCAACATTCAGGCCCCGGCCTACAATGAGCAGTTCTTC. The chain uses TRBV5-1 and TRBJ2-1; no definite D call. V was pared by 6 bases and J by 2 bases, with 15 bases between. The CDR3 has 15 amino acids. CDR1 is SGHRS and CDR2 is YFSETQ in the germline V gene.

The genes are TRBV27 and TRBJ2-7; 7 nucleotides agree with TRBD1. This CDR3 is 15 amino acids long. V lost 2 bases, J lost 0 bases, and 4 bases stayed unmatched. Germline lookup yields CDR1 MNHEY and CDR2 SMNVEV (reference sequence). The CDR3 is CASSLKGTASYEQYF. DNA of the CDR3: TGTGCCAGCAGTTTAAAGGGGACAGCCTCCTACGAGCAGTACTTC.

J is TRBJ2-7 and V is TRBV28; no firm D call. The CDR3 contains 11 residues. V was clipped by 6 bases and J by 2 bases, with 5 bases between them. In germline, CDR1 is MDHEN, CDR2 SYDVKM. The CDR3, as DNA: TGTGCCAGCAGCTCCCCCTACGAGCAGTACTTC. Its translation: CASSSPYEQYF.

This chain joins TRBV5-4 and TRBJ2-7, with D maybe TRBD2 (6 bases). The ends were cut back, 0 bases at V and 0 bases at J, with 16 bases in the middle. This CDR3 has 17 amino acids. Germline CDR1 and CDR2: SGHNT and YYREEE (reference sequence). The CDR3 DNA sequence: TGTGCCAGCAGCTTGGGAGGCAGTAGCGGAAGCTCCTACGAGCAGTACTTC. Translated, it gives CASSLGGSSGSSYEQYF. Drawing the rest from reference TRBV5-4 and TRBJ2-7, the complete variable domain is ETGVTQSPTHLIKTRGQQVTLRCSSQSGHNTVSWYQQALGQGPQFIFQYYREEENGRGNFPPRFSGLQFPNYSSELNVNALELDDSALYLCASSLGGSSGSSYEQYFGPGTRLTVT.

The chain carries TRBV7-9 and TRBJ1-1; no definite D call. From germline, CDR1 is SEHNR and CDR2 FQNEAQ (reference sequence). There are 13 residues in the CDR3. Trimming cost V 4 bases and J 1 base, with 7 bases left between them. The CDR3 region is CASSSPQNTEAFF. DNA of the CDR3: TGTGCCAGCAGCTCCCCCCAGAACACTGAAGCTTTCTTT.

The chain uses TRBV4-1 and TRBJ1-5; D gene unclear. V was shortened by 5 bases and J by 7 bases, with 12 bases between the two germline ends. CDR1 and CDR2 (germline): MGHRA, YSYEKL. The CDR3 has 13 residues. Here the CDR3 reads CASSIGIGQPQHF. The CDR3 nucleotides are TGCGCCAGCAGCATCGGGATTGGGCAGCCCCAGCATTTT.

In its sample, this clone was seen a few times. The chain couples TRBV28 to TRBJ2-7, with 9 positions matching TRBD2. CDR1 and CDR2 from the germline V gene are MDHEN and SYDVKM. The CDR3 has 12 amino acids. The ends lost 5 bases at V and 12 bases at J; junction bases unmatched: 8. DNA for the CDR3: TGTGCCAGCAGTCCCAAGGGACTAGCAACGTACTTC. Translated, it gives CASSPKGLATYF.

This clone was observed a handful of times. The chain has TRBV4-2 and TRBJ1-2, with a tentative D call TRBD1 (5 bases). Per the germline V gene, CDR1 is LGHNA and CDR2 is YNFKEQ. V lost 3 bases to trimming and J lost 3 bases, with 20 bases between them. This CDR3 has 17 amino acids. Written as DNA, the CDR3 is TGTGCCAGCAGCCACGGGGGACTGGCAGAACTAGACTATGGCTACACCTTC. This encodes CASSHGGLAELDYGYTF.

The CDR3 protein is CASSLESGLHLNQPQHF. The CDR3 region has the DNA TGTGCCAGCAGCTTAGAGTCAGGCCTCCACCTTAATCAGCCCCAGCATTTT. The gene calls are TRBV7-8 and TRBJ1-5; D gene ambiguous. Per the germline V gene, CDR1 is SGHVS and CDR2 is FQNEAQ. CDR3 size: 17 residues. V gave up 1 base and J gave up 4 bases, with 17 bases separating them.

The CDR3 nucleotides read TGTGCCAGCAGCGTAGCTACTTGGGGCTCGTACAATGAGCAGTTCTTC. This translates into CASSVATWGSYNEQFF. The genes are TRBV9 and TRBJ2-1, with D perhaps matching TRBD1 (5 bases). Germline CDR1 is SGDLS and CDR2 is YYNGEE. This CDR3 spans 16 amino acids. Trimming removed 0 bases at V and 4 bases at J, with 14 bases between.

The gene calls are TRBV14 and TRBJ1-2; D is unclear. The CDR3 consists of 16 residues. The germline V gene encodes CDR1 SGHDN and CDR2 FVKESK. Trimming left V 4 bases short and J 4 bases short, with 19 bases between. The CDR3 DNA follows: TGTGCCAGCAGCCCCACGGACCTGGCGGGGTTCTATGGCTACACCTTC. The encoded protein is CASSPTDLAGFYGYTF.

This clone was detected only once. V usage is TRBV28 and J usage is TRBJ2-7, with a possible D match to TRBD2 (5 bases). V lost 1 base and J lost 4, with 14 bases in between. The CDR3 is made up of 15 amino acids. Germline lookup yields CDR1 MDHEN and CDR2 SYDVKM. The CDR3 DNA is TGTGCCAGCAGTTTATTGGGAGATGGTTTTTACGAGCAGTACTTC. Its translation is CASSLLGDGFYEQYF.

The J gene is TRBJ2-7, the V gene TRBV10-3; D is ambiguous. V lost 4 bases and J 0 bases, leaving 4 bases between the germline ends. The CDR3 extends over 12 amino acids. Per germline, CDR1 ENHRY and CDR2 SYGVKD. The CDR3 sequence: CAISGHSYEQYF. In DNA, the CDR3 is TGTGCCATCAGTGGTCACTCCTACGAGCAGTACTTC.

J is TRBJ2-3 and V is TRBV9, with D possibly TRBD1 on 5 matching bases. CDR1 and CDR2 (germline): SGDLS, YYNGEE. Trimming stripped 0 bases from V and 2 bases from J, with 13 bases between. This CDR3 region has 16 residues. The CDR3 protein is CASSVGGPSPTDTQYF. The DNA for the CDR3 is TGTGCCAGCAGCGTAGGGGGCCCGTCCCCCACAGATACGCAGTATTTT.

This chain links TRBV5-5 with TRBJ1-5; TRBD1 matches at 9 bases. There are 15 residues in the CDR3. V shed 5 bases, J shed 4 bases, and the junction held 7 bases outside the gene matches. The germline V gene encodes CDR1 SGHKS and CDR2 YYEKEE (reference sequence). The chain's CDR3 is CASRAQGALNQPQHF. The CDR3 DNA is TGTGCCAGCAGGGCACAGGGGGCACTTAATCAGCCCCAGCATTTT.

This clone came up once. This chain connects TRBV12-3 or TRBV12-4 to TRBJ1-2; 11 bases match TRBD1. The CDR3 length is 13 residues. Germline trimming cut 6 bases from V and 9 bases from J; bases unmatched to any gene: 6. The DNA of the CDR3 is TGTGCCAGCAGCAGGGGACAGGGGGTAAGCTACACCTTC. Its translation is CASSRGQGVSYTF.

This chain connects TRBV14 to TRBJ2-1; 11 bases agree with TRBD2. V was pared by 5 bases and J by 2 bases, with 2 bases of the junction left unmatched. Germline CDR1 reads SGHDN; CDR2 reads FVKESK. The CDR3 has 15 amino acids. The CDR3: CASSWTSGPYNEQFF. The CDR3, as DNA: TGTGCCAGCAGCTGGACTAGCGGGCCCTACAATGAGCAGTTCTTC.

This rearrangement joins TRBV7-2 to TRBJ1-2; 8 nucleotides align to TRBD1. Per the germline V gene, CDR1 is SGHTA and CDR2 is FQGNSA. The CDR3 totals 14 residues. V was clipped by 1 base and J by 7 bases; unmatched bases: 5. The CDR3 loop is CASSLGQGAGGYTF. DNA of the CDR3: TGTGCCAGCAGCTTAGGGCAGGGGGCGGGTGGCTACACCTTC.

The DNA for the CDR3 is TGTGCCAGCAGTCTGGACGGGATGCGCGAGCAGTTCTTC. Protein product: CASSLDGMREQFF. The chain uses TRBV2 and TRBJ2-1; tentatively, D is TRBD2 (5 bases). The ends were cut back, 5 bases at V and 10 bases at J, with 15 bases in the middle. This CDR3 spans 13 amino acids. Germline CDR1 SNHLY, CDR2 FYNNEI.

The J gene is TRBJ1-5, the V gene TRBV3-1 (or the pseudogene TRBV3-2), with D possibly matching TRBD1 (6 bases). With 3 bases removed from V and 3 bases from J, the gap between germline ends came to 12 bases. CDR3 length: 15 residues. In germline, CDR1 is LGHDT, CDR2 YNNKEL (reference sequence). Here the CDR3 DNA reads TGTGCCAGCAGCCAGGCGACAGGAGTCAATCAGCCCCAGCATTTT. It codes for CASSQATGVNQPQHF.

V usage is TRBV7-9 and J usage is TRBJ1-4; D ambiguous. The germline CDR1 and CDR2 sequences are SEHNR and FQNEAQ (reference sequence). This CDR3 spans 14 amino acids. V lost 6 bases to trimming and J lost 3 bases, with 11 bases between them. CDR3 nucleotides: TGTGCCAGCAGTCCGCGGGTGGCTAATGAAAAACTGTTTTTT. It yields the protein CASSPRVANEKLFF.

The gene calls are TRBV11-2 and TRBJ1-2, with TRBD1 as a possible D gene (6 bases). Per the germline V gene, CDR1 is SGHAT and CDR2 is FQNNGV. This CDR3 is 15 amino acids long. Trimming pared 5 bases from V and 0 bases from J, leaving 13 bases between. The CDR3 coding sequence is TGTGCCAGCAGCGTTGTAGGGGGTGCTAACTATGGCTACACCTTC. This codes for CASSVVGGANYGYTF.

The V gene is TRBV7-2, the J gene TRBJ2-5; 7 bases are shared with TRBD2. V gave up 3 bases and J gave up 10 bases; unmatched junction bases: 14. Per germline, CDR1 SGHTA and CDR2 FQGNSA. The CDR3 is made up of 15 amino acids. CDR3 DNA sequence: TGTGCCAGCAGCTTGGGGGACTACCGAAGGGATGGCCAGTACTTC. Translation: CASSLGDYRRDGQYF.

This clone was found a few times. The CDR3 nucleotides are TGTGCCAGCAGTCGCAACGGGGGAACAGATACGCAGTATTTT. It translates to CASSRNGGTDTQYF. The V call is TRBV6-4, the J call TRBJ2-3; a weak D match, TRBD2 (6 bases). Germline V gene sequence: CDR1 MRHNA, CDR2 SNTAGT. Trimming took off 5 bases at V and 3 bases at J, with 12 bases between the two ends. CDR3 size: 14 residues.